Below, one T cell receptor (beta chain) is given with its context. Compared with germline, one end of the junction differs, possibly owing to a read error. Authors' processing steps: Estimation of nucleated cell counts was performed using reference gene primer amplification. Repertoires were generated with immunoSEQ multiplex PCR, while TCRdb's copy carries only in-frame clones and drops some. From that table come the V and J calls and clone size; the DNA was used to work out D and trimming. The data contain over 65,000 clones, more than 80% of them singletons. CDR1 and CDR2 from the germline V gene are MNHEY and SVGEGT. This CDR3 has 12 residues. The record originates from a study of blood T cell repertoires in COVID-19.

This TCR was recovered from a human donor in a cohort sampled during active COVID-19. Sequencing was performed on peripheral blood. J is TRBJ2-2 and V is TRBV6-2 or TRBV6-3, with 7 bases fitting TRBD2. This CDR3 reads CASSYGKRELFF. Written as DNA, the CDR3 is TGTGCCAGCAGTTACGGGAAGCGGGAACTGTTTTTT.